This T cell receptor beta chain was documented in a study of control samples from healthy donors and cancer patients. Sequencing used immunoSEQ multiplex PCR; TCRdb keeps in-frame clones, though not all of them. The table has roughly 170,000 clones, 90% to 95% seen once. V gave up 8 bases and J gave up 4 bases; unmatched junction bases: 1. The CDR3 sequence is 14 residues long. Looked up from germline, CDR1 is MNHEY and CDR2 is SMNVEV (reference sequence). This clone has just a few counts. Input material: blood. This TCR was recovered from a woman aged 18-30 years in good health. The chain couples TRBV27 to TRBJ2-1, with 14 bases fitting TRBD2. The CDR3 nucleotides are TGTGCCAGCGGACTAGCGGGGGGTTACAATGAGCAGTTCTTC. Translating gives CASGLAGGYNEQFF.